Shown below are 4 T cell receptor beta chains from a single sample sequenced in a study of T-cell reconstitution after alpha-beta-depleted transplantation in children. This sample's TCRbeta library carried unique molecular identifier barcodes. TCRdb used MiXCR to reprocess the PCR reads, holding one entry per CDR3 protein. The table records about 980,000 distinct CDR3 sequences, about 26% of them present only once. The source was PBMCs, mostly from graft donor cells, collected 360 days after TCRalphabeta/CD19-depleted stem cell transplant. These receptors were taken from a boy under three years old who had a stem cell transplant for SCID, so the T cells may come from the graft donor.

The V and J genes are TRBV10-3 and TRBJ2-3, with D tentatively TRBD2 (5 bases). V was pared by 10 bases and J by 5 bases, with 22 bases between. The CDR3 loop spans 15 amino acids. Germline CDR1 is ENHRY and CDR2 is SYGVKD. CDR3 sequence reads: CATTGRLSEGDTQYF. The CDR3 nucleotides are TGTGCCACCACCGGCCGTCTATCAGAGGGAGATACGCAGTATTTT.

The rearrangement links TRBV15 to TRBJ2-3; D gene unclear. Trimming pared 0 bases from V and 6 bases from J, leaving 16 bases between. The length of the CDR3 is 16 residues. Germline V gives CDR1 LNHNV, CDR2 YYDKDF (reference sequence). The CDR3 is CATSRDVGGDMDTQYF. CDR3 DNA sequence: TGTGCCACCAGCAGAGATGTGGGTGGAGATATGGATACGCAGTATTTT.

The chain links TRBV7-3 to TRBJ1-3, with D tentatively TRBD1 (5 bases). CDR1 and CDR2 from the germline V gene are SGHTA and FQGTGA. Trimming removed 2 bases from V and 0 bases from J, with 11 bases in between. The CDR3 is 16 residues long. For the CDR3, the DNA is TGTGCCAGCAGCTTAGGACCAGGGATCTCTGGAAACACCATATATTTT. It encodes CASSLGPGISGNTIYF.

V usage is TRBV20-1 and J usage is TRBJ2-7, with 10 bases matching TRBD1. There are 14 residues in the CDR3. The germline CDR1 and CDR2 sequences are DFQATT and SNEGSKA (reference sequence). V lost 3 bases, J lost 4 bases, and 6 bases stayed unmatched. Written as DNA, the CDR3 is TGCAGTGCTAGCGGGGACAGGGGTGTTTACGAGCAGTACTTC. Amino acids: CSASGDRGVYEQYF.